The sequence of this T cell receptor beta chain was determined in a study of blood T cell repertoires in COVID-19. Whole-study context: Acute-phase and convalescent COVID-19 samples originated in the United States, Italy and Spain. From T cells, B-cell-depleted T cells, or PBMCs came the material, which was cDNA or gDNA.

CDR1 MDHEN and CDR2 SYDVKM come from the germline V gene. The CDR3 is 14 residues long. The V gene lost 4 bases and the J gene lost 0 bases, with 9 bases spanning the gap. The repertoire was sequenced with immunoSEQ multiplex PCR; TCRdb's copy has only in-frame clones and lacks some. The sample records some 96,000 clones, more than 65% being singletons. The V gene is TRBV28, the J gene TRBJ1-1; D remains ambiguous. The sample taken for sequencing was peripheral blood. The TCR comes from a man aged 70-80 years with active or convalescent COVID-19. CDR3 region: CASSYEALNTEAFF. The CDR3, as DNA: TGTGCCAGCAGTTATGAGGCTTTGAACACTGAAGCTTTCTTT.